A single T cell receptor beta chain is shown here with its context. This clonotype was detected ten times or more. There is no known antigen for this receptor. Base qualities are not provided; no much larger clone lies one nucleotide away. All donors were healthy Caucasians. Three pairs of female monozygotic twins, all aged about 18 to 30 years, were included in the twin cohort. Positive isolation kits from Invitrogen were used to isolate the CD4+ and CD8+ T cell populations. This specimen comes from a study of identical twins (dated by TCRdb to 2016 to 2017). About the study as a whole: The study deep-sequenced TCR alpha and beta repertoires from monozygotic twins, unrelated adults of various ages and cord blood to test whether fetal clonotypes persist. To rule out contamination, the twin experiments were replicated at different times with different library preparation protocols. Beyond this particular receptor, the publication reports: In monozygotic twins, recombination models systematically underestimated out-of-frame TCR alpha sharing, but the models matched the sharing seen between unrelated individuals. Because the same donors could not be followed over many years, the conclusions relied on cross-sectional statistical analysis. Invariant T cells such as MAIT and iNKT could partly confound zero-insertion analyses, though diverse VJ usage argued against this for most clonotypes. Fewer insertions were carried by abundant cord blood beta clonotypes, a similar but weaker trend appeared in young adult naive repertoires, and no such trend appeared in memory repertoires. Compared with coincidental sharing between unrelated individuals, out-of-frame TCR alpha sequences shared between twins showed an excess of sequences with low generation probability. Excess twin sharing in beta out-of-frame sequences was weaker because fewer shared sequences lowered the signal-to-noise ratio.

Taken from the germline V gene, the CDR1 and CDR2 loops are ENHRY and SYGVKD. From its cysteine to its phenylalanine, the CDR3 spans 13 amino acids. The CDR3 DNA has 39 bases and is translated from base 1. V loses 4 bases, J loses 7 bases, and the germline ends lie 11 bases apart. The library was made by 5' RACE. For sequencing, an Illumina HiSeq 2000 was employed. A universal primer binding site was introduced by template switching, and a unique molecular identifier was present in the final cDNA, enabling accurate counting of TCR cDNA molecules. Specific primers in the conserved constant-segment region were used to synthesize first-strand cDNA for TCR alpha and beta chains. To control for contamination, every cDNA library carried two barcodes: a SMART-Mk sample barcode plus Illumina barcodes. TruSeq adapter sequences along with Illumina sample barcodes were introduced in two successive PCR steps. The TCR alpha and beta cDNA libraries were sequenced on the Illumina HiSeq platform using custom primers. In the original analysis: MiGEC processed the raw reads to extract unique molecular identifiers, while MiXCR was used to determine the CDR3 positions. For each individual, recombination models were inferred using an EM algorithm with the repgenHMM and IGoR tools. Shared clonotypes were analyzed with the tcR package in R, and sharing was normalized by the product of cloneset sizes. Out-of-frame nonproductive sequences were analyzed to study raw recombination free of thymic and clonal selection effects. TCRdb reanalyzed the raw reads on its own, using fastp at Q25 for trimming and MiXCR for clone calling, and kept in-frame beta chains. Every CDR3 protein is listed once, alongside the most common genes and DNA of its rows. The V and J calls follow TCRdb's processing rather than the paper's. The sample contains 400,000 to 550,000 distinct CDR3 sequences, approximately 22% of them found a single time. The leading ten clones occupy about 0.99% of the sample.

The data were also submitted as part of a second study, on T cells expressing NK-cell markers. Per the second study: In sorted CD3+CD56+NKG2C+, CD3+CD56+NKG2C- and CD3+CD56-NKG2C+ T-cell subsets from several donors, TCR beta-chain repertoires were profiled. Among the eight sequenced donors, seven were HCMV-seropositive and one was HCMV-seronegative. In several experiments an anti-gammadeltaTCR antibody was added to restrict sorting to alphabetaTCR-expressing T cells. In more than 5 donors, the dominant CD3+CD56+NKG2C+ clonotypes ranked among the top 10 CD8+ clonotypes, making up roughly 1.0-8% of CD8+ T cells. Those dominant clonotypes were again the most abundant among CD3+CD56-NKG2C+ cells in a few donors, at about 25-65%. It remained unclear whether the expanded NKG2C-expressing T cell clones were specific for HCMV antigens. Randomly selected healthy volunteers, three men and five women, were used as the eight sequenced donors. A commercial ELISA kit detecting HCMV-specific IgG in serum was used to determine HCMV serostatus. MIGEC was used to demultiplex reads and group the reads by UMI, and MiTCR was used to assemble and quantify clonotypes. To exclude erroneous sequences, only TCR cDNA sequences supported by at least two reads were retained. The tcR package was used for downstream repertoire analysis, and clonotypes were matched between fractions using CDR3 nucleotide sequence together with V segment. Antigen specificity was annotated against VDJdb with VDJmatch, allowing one amino acid substitution in CDR3.

Specimen: CD4+ T cells sorted from blood. This sequence was found in a woman younger than 30 in good health. The chain couples TRBV10-3 to TRBJ2-1; a weak D assignment points to TRBD2 (5 bases agree). The CDR3 corresponds to CAISAIEGNEQFF. The DNA sequence is as follows: TGTGCCATCAGTGCTATAGAGGGAAATGAGCAGTTCTTC.